This T cell receptor beta chain is drawn from a study of cytomegalovirus exposure and HLA in healthy donors. Remarks on this clone: What it binds is unknown.

PCR involved 60 Vbeta and 13 Jbeta primers. Profiling relied on immunoSEQ multiplex PCR, and the TCRdb table lists in-frame clones only, not all of them. Of about 170,000 clones detected, about 85% appear once; the ten largest clones hold about 2.7%. Between the trimmed V and J ends, which lost 0 bases and 3 bases, there was a span of 8 bases. The V gene's germline CDR1 is SGHNT and CDR2 YENEEA. The CDR3 spans 14 residues. The study, taken as a whole, reports: Most TCR beta V segments were productive about 90% or about 30% of the time in an earlier analysis. Rarity characterized most TCR sequences, yet some public TCRs appeared in many donors.

The source material was PBMCs. The TCR sequence derives from a man aged 25 to 40 in good health and CMV-seropositive. The rearrangement links TRBV11-3 to TRBJ1-1, with D uncertain. The CDR3 bases are TGTGCCAGCAGCTTAGATCCTGCGGACACTGAAGCTTTCTTT. Its translation is CASSLDPADTEAFF. The complete variable domain, with remaining parts taken from reference TRBV11-3 and TRBJ1-1, reads EAGVVQSPRYKIIEKKQPVAFWCNPISGHNTLYWYLQNLGQGPELLIRYENEEAVDDSQLPKDRFSAERLKGVDSTLKIQPAELGDSAVYLCASSLDPADTEAFFGQGTRLTVV.